This T cell receptor beta chain was recovered during a study of T cell repertoires in cytomegalovirus infection (dated by TCRdb to 2018 to 2020). The study in broad terms: Alongside well-studied HLA-B-restricted epitopes, the peptide stimulations were aimed at recently identified HLA-C-restricted CMV epitopes, whose presentation resists viral immunomodulation. The HLA type of each donor mattered for the analysis, because public TCR beta signatures pointed to carriage of CMV infection along with the matching HLA type. General study outcomes and caveats: Carriers of CMV infection plus the relevant HLA type were discriminated by the cumulative frequency of public TCR beta family members in the study cohort and in an independent roughly 320-donor cohort. The ex vivo response was dominated by HLA-C-restricted CMV-specific TCR beta clonotypes, and the single most frequent clonotype in two of eight donors was supplied by these HLA-C-restricted clonotypes.

The CDR3 numbers 15 residues from cysteine through phenylalanine. Only the CDR3 region is kept as DNA, spanning 45 bases read in frame from base 1. V is reduced by 6 bases and J by 5 bases, leaving a spacing of 18 bases between them. Taken from the germline V gene, the CDR1 and CDR2 loops are KGHDR and SFDVKD. Per the publication, the treatment or condition label means: in vitro stimulation with specific CMV peptide epitopes to enrich CMV-specific T cells. On this clonotype itself: The specificity of this receptor is unknown. No qualities accompany the bases; no much larger clone lies one base away.

The sequencing machine was an Illumina HiSeq 1500. TCRdb trimmed public reads at Q25 via fastp, called clones via MiXCR and kept in-frame beta chains. Rows merge per CDR3 protein into single entries with the most common DNA and genes. This sample comprises roughly 920,000 distinct CDR3 sequences, about 33% of them detected only once. Around 15% of the sample is in the top ten clones. The chain couples TRBV24-1 to TRBJ1-2; possibly the D gene is TRBD1, per 5 matching bases. The TCR originated in a human donor in good health (CMV status not recorded). Some clones in this sample may be carry-over from other donors' samples. The sequenced sample was cultured CD8+ T cells from PBMCs, obtained from culture after CMV antigen stimulation. The DNA reads as follows: TGTGCCACCAGTTTTGGGGGGAAGGCTCCTTATGGCTACACCTTC. Its amino acids are CATSFGGKAPYGYTF.